The entry that follows covers one T cell receptor (beta chain) sequence. Antigen unknown. Sample-barcoded 5' priming and a J-beta primer mix drove a second PCR of roughly 6 to 12 cycles. TCRdb fed the 5' RACE reads into MiXCR, producing one record per CDR3 protein. The table lists about 810,000 distinct CDR3 sequences, around 36% of them singletons. Trimming removed 5 bases from V and 0 bases from J, with 13 bases in between. The CDR3 loop spans 14 amino acids. Per germline, CDR1 DFQATT and CDR2 SNEGSKA (reference sequence). The sample is drawn from a study of blood T cells in healthy people across ages. Overall study context: Capture by template switching was about one barcoded beta molecule per two T cells. Points from the study as a whole: Not knowing donor CMV status may have confounded expanded clonotype changes. Unsorted PBMCs prevented conclusive naive versus antigen-experienced comparison.

Sequencing input: blood. This clonotype originated in a man aged 18 to 29 in good health. This rearrangement joins TRBV20-1 to TRBJ1-1; D remains ambiguous. CDR3 sequence: CSAPGPDLNTEAFF. CDR3 coding DNA: TGCAGTGCTCCTGGCCCCGACTTGAACACTGAAGCTTTCTTT.